What follows are 11 T cell receptor beta chains derived from one specimen sequenced in a study of T cells in tuberculosis. Data came from immunoSEQ multiplex PCR; TCRdb stores just in-frame clones and leaves some out. The sample holds 23,000 or so clones, nearly 97% seen once. Sequenced input: PBMCs. Receptors were obtained from a donor between 5 and 29 years old with latent tuberculosis or without tuberculosis infection.

The V gene is TRBV5-1, the J gene TRBJ2-7, with 7 bases matching TRBD2. This CDR3 is 15 amino acids long. V was pared by 4 bases and J by 5 bases, with 12 bases of the junction left unmatched. Germline CDR1 SGHRS, CDR2 YFSETQ. The CDR3 loop reads CASSLTGRGRDEQYV. The CDR3 nucleotides read TGCGCCAGCAGCCTGACGGGGAGGGGCCGGGACGAGCAGTACGTC.

The V and J genes are TRBV6-5 and TRBJ1-5; D is possibly TRBD1 (6 bases). Trimming pared 6 bases from V and 2 bases from J, leaving 8 bases between. Looked up from germline, CDR1 is MNHEY and CDR2 is SVGAGI. The CDR3 loop spans 13 amino acids. The CDR3 DNA reads as TGTGCCAGCAGGGGGGCGGGCAATCAGCCCCAGCATTTT. This sequence encodes CASRGAGNQPQHF.

The rearrangement joins TRBV15 to TRBJ1-5, with 9 positions matching TRBD1. This CDR3 region has 18 residues. After removal of 5 bases from V and 3 bases from J, the junction contained 14 bases not matched to a gene. CDR1 and CDR2 (germline): LNHNV, YYDKDF (reference sequence). Written as DNA, the CDR3 is TGTGCCACCAGCTCCCAAAGCAGGAGGACAGGGGCCAATCAGCCCCAGCATTTT. Residues: CATSSQSRRTGANQPQHF.

The chain combines TRBV9 with TRBJ2-2; the match to TRBD2 covers 11 bases. From germline, CDR1 is SGDLS and CDR2 YYNGEE. The CDR3 contains 17 residues. J lost 0 bases, V lost 3 bases, and 4 bases had no gene match. The CDR3, as DNA: TGTGCCAGCAGCGAGGGGACTAGCGGACCGAACACCGGGGAGCTGTTTTTT. This codes for CASSEGTSGPNTGELFF.

V and J are TRBV10-1 and TRBJ2-7; 8 bases are shared with TRBD1. This CDR3 is 15 amino acids long. Germline V gene data show CDR1 as WNHNN and CDR2 as SYGVQD (reference sequence). Trimming removed 0 bases from V and 1 base from J; junction bases left unmatched: 2. CDR3 region: CASSESGDRSYEQYF. The CDR3 DNA sequence: TGCGCCAGCAGTGAGTCGGGGGACAGGTCCTACGAGCAGTACTTC.

This clone was counted a single time. The chain recombines TRBV30 with TRBJ2-7; D is unresolved. The germline V gene encodes CDR1 GTSNPN and CDR2 SVGIG (reference sequence). V gave up 1 base and J gave up 0 bases, with 13 bases separating them. The CDR3 runs 15 residues. CDR3 protein: CAWSGETRYSYEQYF. The CDR3 nucleotides are TGTGCCTGGAGTGGAGAAACCCGATACTCCTACGAGCAGTACTTC.

This chain links TRBV7-7 with TRBJ2-1; 8 bases fit TRBD1. The germline gives CDR1 SSHAT, CDR2 FNYEAQ (reference sequence). This CDR3 is built from 13 residues. After removal of 5 bases from V and 8 bases from J, the junction contained 5 bases not matched to a gene. The CDR3 loop is CASSRKTGDEQFF. The DNA for the CDR3 is TGTGCCAGCAGCCGGAAGACAGGGGATGAGCAGTTCTTC.

DNA of the CDR3: TGTGCCAGCAGCTTACAGCGGGCAGAGACCCAGTACTTC. It codes for CASSLQRAETQYF. This chain uses TRBV5-6 with TRBJ2-5; weak D call: TRBD2 (6 bases). CDR3 length equals 13 residues. The germline CDR1 and CDR2 sequences are SGHDT and YYEEEE. The germline V and J ends were trimmed by 2 bases and 4 bases, with 9 bases remaining between them. Full variable domain (remainder filled in from reference TRBV5-6 and TRBJ2-5): DAGVTQSPTHLIKTRGQQVTLRCSPKSGHDTVSWYQQALGQGPQFIFQYYEEEERQRGNFPDRFSGHQFPNYSSELNVNALLLGDSALYLCASSLQRAETQYFGPGTRLLVL.

The gene calls are TRBV6-1 and TRBJ1-5, with D tentatively TRBD1 (6 bases). V was trimmed by 6 bases and J by 5 bases, leaving 17 bases between them. The germline gives CDR1 MNHNS, CDR2 SASEGT. The CDR3 runs 15 residues. The CDR3 loop reads CASRKGTGFDQPQHF. CDR3 nucleotides: TGTGCCAGCAGAAAAGGAACAGGGTTTGATCAGCCCCAGCATTTT.

The chain joins TRBV6-4 to TRBJ1-4, with D possibly matching TRBD1 (6 bases). CDR1 MRHNA and CDR2 SNTAGT come from the germline V gene. The CDR3 has 14 amino acids. Trimming removed 6 bases from V and 4 bases from J, with 12 bases in between. CDR3 loop: CASSTGTGNEKLFF. DNA of the CDR3: TGTGCCAGCAGCACAGGGACCGGTAATGAAAAACTGTTTTTT.

V usage is TRBV15 and J usage is TRBJ2-2; 15 bases agree with TRBD2. The trim removed 4 bases at V and 5 bases at J, leaving 8 bases unmatched. The CDR3 has 18 residues. Germline CDR1 LNHNV, CDR2 YYDKDF (reference sequence). Here the CDR3 DNA reads TGTGCCACCAGCATTACCGGGACTAGCGGGGGGTCGACCGGGGAGCTGTTTTTT. Residues: CATSITGTSGGSTGELFF.